A selection of T cell receptor beta chains follows, all from one sample in a study of T-cell memory formation after mild COVID-19. A single record per CDR3 protein comes from TCRdb applying MiXCR to the 5' RACE reads. The top ten clones hold under 15% of a sample with 540,000 or so distinct CDR3 sequences, roughly 21% of them seen once. The sequenced sample was PBMCs or a T cell subset sorted from them (not recorded which). These receptors originate from an adult woman who had mild COVID-19 (a few samples of this study predate the infection). Cell type and time point are not known. The CDR3 runs from the conserved cysteine through the conserved F or W. D genes are given only for firm matches. Clone size is stated in some rows and not others, as once, few, many or a class when expanded.

>TRBJ1-4|-|TRBV7-9|-
CASSLELGATTNEKLFF
TGTGCCAGCAGCTTAGAGCTGGGAGCGACAACTAATGAAAAACTGTTTTTT
>TRBJ2-7|-|TRBV5-1|-
CASSASPSYEQYF
TGCGCCAGCAGCGCCTCACCCTCCTACGAGCAGTACTTC
>TRBJ1-2|-|TRBV11-2|-
CASSLEPGGNYGYTF
TGTGCCAGCAGCTTAGAACCCGGGGGTAACTATGGCTACACCTTC
>TRBJ2-3|-|TRBV3-1|-
CASSQEGAVGKKDTQYF
TGTGCCAGCAGCCAAGAGGGGGCGGTCGGGAAAAAAGATACGCAGTATTTT
>TRBJ2-7|-|TRBV5-1|-
CASSDRLLTGEQYF
TGCGCCAGCAGCGACAGACTCCTTACGGGGGAGCAGTACTTC
>TRBJ2-3|-|TRBV5-4|-
CASSFGLSTPSTDTQYF
TGTGCCAGCAGCTTCGGGCTCAGTACCCCTAGCACAGATACGCAGTATTTT
>TRBJ2-7|-|TRBV11-2|-
CASSLSNPGQAYEQYF
TGTGCCAGCAGCTTATCCAACCCGGGACAAGCCTACGAGCAGTACTTC
>TRBJ1-1|-|TRBV29-1|TRBD1
CSVETGNSAEAFF
TGCAGCGTTGAGACAGGGAATTCAGCTGAAGCTTTCTTT
>TRBJ2-1|-|TRBV5-1|TRBD2
CASSVAAGLAGDEQFF
TGCGCCAGCAGCGTGGCCGCGGGACTAGCGGGAGATGAGCAGTTCTTC
>TRBJ2-7|many|TRBV7-9|TRBD2
CASSLDFQREGFNEQYF
TGTGCCAGCAGCTTAGACTTCCAGCGGGAGGGCTTTAACGAGCAGTACTTC
>TRBJ1-1|few|TRBV5-1|TRBD1
CASSLLTGDTEAFF
TGCGCCAGCAGCTTGCTAACAGGGGACACTGAAGCTTTCTTT
>TRBJ1-4|-|TRBV4-1|-
CASSQEGKAVSLFF
TGCGCCAGCAGCCAAGAAGGAAAGGCGGTGTCGCTGTTTTTT
>TRBJ2-3|few|TRBV11-2|-
CASILGIRGAYTDTQYF
-
>TRBJ2-3|-|TRBV10-1|-
CARTDTQYF
TGCGCCAGAACAGATACGCAGTATTTT
>TRBJ2-1|-|TRBV24-1|-
CATSDRVEQFF
TGTGCCACCAGTGATCGGGTTGAGCAGTTCTTC
>TRBJ2-7|-|TRBV6-2/TRBV6-3|TRBD1
CASSFRDRASYEQYF
TGTGCCAGCAGTTTCCGGGACAGAGCCTCCTACGAGCAGTACTTC
>TRBJ2-7|-|TRBV18|-
CASSPSRSSEQYF
TGTGCCAGCTCCCCGAGCAGGAGCTCCGAGCAGTACTTC
>TRBJ1-2|-|TRBV7-2|-
CASSPGSEVWSGYTF
TGTGCCAGCAGCCCTGGGAGTGAAGTATGGAGTGGCTACACCTTC
>TRBJ2-2|-|TRBV6-5|TRBD1
CASRLQGRSGAGELFF
TGTGCCAGCAGGTTACAGGGGCGCTCGGGCGCCGGGGAGCTGTTTTTT
>TRBJ1-2|few|TRBV4-1|-
CASSQDEGDYGYTF
TGCGCCAGCAGCCAAGATGAGGGGGACTATGGCTACACCTTC
>TRBJ1-1|-|TRBV5-1|-
CASSPRGDDTEAFF
TGCGCCAGCAGCCCCCGGGGCGACGACACTGAAGCTTTCTTT
>TRBJ1-2|few|TRBV6-5|-
CASSYSGSYGYTF
TGTGCCAGCAGTTACTCAGGCTCGTATGGCTACACCTTC
>TRBJ2-2|few|TRBV6-6|-
CASTPYGTNTGELFF
TGTGCCAGCACTCCGTACGGGACGAACACCGGGGAGCTGTTTTTT
>TRBJ1-6|few|TRBV5-1|TRBD1
CASSPSGGGRYSPLHF
TGCGCCAGCAGCCCGTCAGGGGGCGGTCGGTATTCACCCCTCCACTTT
>TRBJ2-1|few|TRBV12-3/TRBV12-4|-
CASGTVVQEGFF
TGTGCCAGCGGAACTGTGGTACAGGAGGGATTCTTC
>TRBJ2-1|-|TRBV5-1|TRBD2
CASSPLTSGSANEQFF
TGCGCCAGCAGCCCCCTGACTAGCGGGAGTGCAAATGAGCAGTTCTTC
>TRBJ2-5|few|TRBV5-4|-
CASRWPGEETQYF
TGTGCCAGCAGATGGCCAGGAGAAGAGACCCAGTACTTC
>TRBJ1-5|-|TRBV6-2/TRBV6-3|-
CASREGGSNQPQHF
TGTGCCAGCAGAGAGGGGGGTAGCAATCAGCCCCAGCATTTT
>TRBJ2-5|-|TRBV11-2|-
CASSARRWETQYF
TGTGCCAGCAGCGCCCGACGGTGGGAGACCCAGTACTTC
>TRBJ2-7|-|TRBV6-5|TRBD2
CASSYSRTSGPGRYEQYF
TGTGCCAGCAGTTACTCGAGGACTAGCGGGCCTGGGCGCTACGAGCAGTACTTC
>TRBJ2-4|-|TRBV12-3/TRBV12-4|-
CASSLGQSSIKNIQYF
TGTGCCAGCAGTCTCGGACAGTCAAGTATTAAAAACATTCAGTACTTC
>TRBJ2-3|few|TRBV3-1|-
CAVGATDTQYF
TGTGCGGTGGGGGCCACAGATACGCAGTATTTT
>TRBJ2-1|-|TRBV4-1|TRBD1
CASSHAGTAALFDEQFF
TGCGCCAGCAGCCACGCCGGGACAGCGGCCTTGTTCGATGAGCAGTTCTTC
>TRBJ1-2|few|TRBV9|-
CASSGDRAGYTF
TGTGCCAGCAGCGGGGACCGGGCTGGCTACACCTTC
>TRBJ2-7|-|TRBV18|TRBD2
CASSPGTSGVEQYF
TGTGCCAGCTCACCCGGGACTAGCGGTGTAGAGCAGTACTTC
>TRBJ2-3|many|TRBV12-3/TRBV12-4|-
CASHTLGPRNTQYF
TGTGCCAGCCATACCCTAGGGCCCCGGAATACGCAGTATTTT
>TRBJ2-2|-|TRBV3-1|-
CASSQLGIGELFF
TGTGCCAGCAGCCAACTGGGAATCGGGGAGCTGTTTTTT
>TRBJ2-7|-|TRBV3-1|-
CASTRRGRPYEQYF
TGTGCCAGCACCAGAAGAGGCAGACCCTACGAGCAGTACTTC